Presented here are 31 T cell receptor beta chains from one specimen sequenced in a study of blood T cell repertoires in COVID-19. Sequencing used immunoSEQ multiplex PCR; TCRdb keeps in-frame clones, though not all of them. This table holds 350,000 or so clones, about 89% found once. The sample consisted of peripheral blood. These receptors were taken from a woman aged 25 to 39 with COVID-19, enrolled during active disease.

The chain uses TRBV6-5 and TRBJ2-7; 8 bases are a match to TRBD2. The CDR3 is 11 residues long. The germline gives CDR1 MNHEY, CDR2 SVGAGI. Unmatched junction bases numbered 4, after V lost 6 bases and J lost 9 bases. CDR3 amino acids: CASRLTSGQYF. The DNA of the CDR3 is TGTGCCAGCAGACTTACTAGCGGGCAGTACTTC.

The chain links TRBV5-1 to TRBJ2-2; 11 bases line up with TRBD2. Unmatched junction bases numbered 12, after V lost 4 bases and J lost 4 bases. The CDR3 loop spans 18 amino acids. The germline gives CDR1 SGHRS, CDR2 YFSETQ. The DNA of the CDR3 is TGCGCCAGCAGCCTACTTATAGGGCTAGCGGGAGGCACCGGGGAGCTGTTTTTT. Protein sequence: CASSLLIGLAGGTGELFF.

The chain is built from TRBV29-1 and TRBJ1-1, with D perhaps TRBD1 (5 bases). V was cut by 4 bases and J by 7 bases, with 13 bases left in between. In germline, CDR1 is SQVTM, CDR2 ANQGSEA. This CDR3 is built from 12 residues. The CDR3 reads CSVGGRGGEAFF. DNA of the CDR3: TGCAGCGTTGGGGGACGGGGAGGTGAAGCTTTCTTT.

V and J are TRBV19 and TRBJ2-1, with 7 positions matching TRBD2. With V trimmed by 6 bases and J by 0 bases, 14 bases remained unmatched. The CDR3 contains 18 residues. The germline V gene has CDR1 LNHDA and CDR2 SQIVND (reference sequence). The CDR3 protein is CASRISAGASLSYNEQFF. For the CDR3, the DNA is TGTGCCAGTAGGATTTCGGCGGGAGCTAGCCTCTCCTACAATGAGCAGTTCTTC. The whole variable domain, filled in from reference TRBV19 and TRBJ2-1, reads DGGITQSPKYLFRKEGQNVTLSCEQNLNHDAMYWYRQDPGQGLRLIYYSQIVNDFQKGDIAEGYSVSREKKESFPLTVTSAQKNPTAFYLCASRISAGASLSYNEQFFGPGTRLTVL.

V and J are TRBV7-9 and TRBJ1-1; 9 nucleotides agree with TRBD1. The CDR3 totals 17 residues. Unmatched junction bases numbered 18, after V lost 7 bases and J lost 6 bases. Per the germline V gene, CDR1 is SEHNR and CDR2 is FQNEAQ (reference sequence). CDR3 region: CASTHGSGQGKISEAFF. CDR3 coding DNA: TGTGCCAGCACCCACGGATCCGGACAGGGGAAAATCTCTGAAGCTTTCTTT.

The chain carries TRBV24-1 and TRBJ2-5; 7 bases fit TRBD2. V dropped 3 bases and J dropped 2; count of bases not matched to a gene: 8. Germline lookup yields CDR1 KGHDR and CDR2 SFDVKD. The CDR3 consists of 16 residues. CDR3 nucleotide sequence: TGTGCCACCAGTGATGAGGGCGGGAGAAAACAAGAGACCCAGTACTTC. Encoded protein: CATSDEGGRKQETQYF.

The chain carries TRBV2 and TRBJ1-1; D is perhaps TRBD1 (6 bases). Trimming took off 5 bases at V and 4 bases at J, with 14 bases between the two ends. The CDR3 has 14 residues. From germline, CDR1 is SNHLY and CDR2 FYNNEI. CDR3 nucleotide sequence: TGTGCCAGCAGTTGGACAGCTTTGGGCACTGAAGCTTTCTTT. It specifies CASSWTALGTEAFF.

As concerns this clone: Compared with germline, one end of the junction differs, possibly owing to a read error. The V and J genes are TRBV11-3 and TRBJ2-7; TRBD2 aligns across 16 bases. CDR1 and CDR2 from the germline V gene are SGHNT and YENEEA. The CDR3 spans 18 residues. The CDR3 loop is CASISGLAGGITSHEQYF. The CDR3 DNA sequence: TGTGCCAGCATTTCGGGACTAGCGGGAGGGATTACCTCCCACGAGCAGTACTTC.

The chain recombines TRBV5-1 with TRBJ2-7; D call uncertain. The ends were cut back, 1 base at V and 0 bases at J, with 8 bases in the middle. There are 14 residues in the CDR3. CDR1 SGHRS and CDR2 YFSETQ come from the germline V gene. The CDR3 here is CASSLLVNSYEQYF. CDR3 coding DNA: TGCGCCAGCAGCTTGTTAGTTAACTCCTACGAGCAGTACTTC.

The chain has TRBV1 and TRBJ2-5; the table's D call, TRBD1, was not checked against the DNA. TRBV1 is designated a pseudogene. The length of the CDR3 is 14 residues. Here the CDR3 DNA reads TGCACCAGCAGCCAAGATCACAGGGGAGAGACCCAGTACTTC. Protein sequence: CTSSQDHRGETQYF.

The chain carries TRBV28 and TRBJ2-7; D possibly corresponds to TRBD2 (6 bases). Germline V gene lookup returns CDR1 MDHEN and CDR2 SYDVKM. The CDR3 runs to 15 residues. Trimming cost V 2 bases and J 4 bases, with 15 bases left between them. CDR3 in amino acids: CASSLGAGRIYEQYF. The CDR3 DNA sequence: TGTGCCAGCAGTTTAGGCGCGGGAAGAATTTACGAGCAGTACTTC. The full variable domain, its missing parts supplied by reference TRBV28 and TRBJ2-7, is DVKVTQSSRYLVKRTGEKVFLECVQDMDHENMFWYRQDPGLGLRLIYFSYDVKMKEKGDIPEGYSVSREKKERFSLILESASTNQTSMYLCASSLGAGRIYEQYFGPGTRLTVT.

The rearrangement uses TRBV2 and TRBJ1-6, with no clear D. CDR1 SNHLY and CDR2 FYNNEI come from the germline V gene. V was clipped by 0 bases and J by 8 bases, with 5 bases between them. The length of the CDR3 is 13 residues. CDR3 sequence reads: CASSEARDSPLHF. The CDR3 DNA reads TGTGCCAGCAGTGAAGCTCGCGATTCACCCCTCCACTTT.

There are a few counts of this clone. The chain uses TRBV18 and TRBJ2-1, with D uncertain. The V gene's germline CDR1 is KGHSH and CDR2 LQKENI. The CDR3 loop spans 13 amino acids. V was trimmed by 3 bases and J by 6 bases, leaving 9 bases between them. The CDR3 DNA sequence: TGTGCCAGCTCACCCGACTCGGGCAATGAGCAGTTCTTC. Translating gives CASSPDSGNEQFF.

V usage is TRBV3-1 (or the pseudogene TRBV3-2) and J usage is TRBJ2-2, with D possibly matching TRBD1 (5 bases). The V end lost 0 bases, the J end lost 6 bases, and 8 bases lay between the germline ends. The CDR3 is 14 residues long. Germline CDR1 is LGHDT and CDR2 is YNNKEL (reference sequence). The CDR3 DNA follows: TGTGCCAGCAGCCAAGATACAGGTTCCGGGGAGCTGTTTTTT. Protein product: CASSQDTGSGELFF.

The genes are TRBV6-4 and TRBJ2-2, with 7 bases identical to TRBD2. There are 13 residues in the CDR3. With V trimmed by 4 bases and J by 6 bases, 2 bases remained unmatched. Per germline, CDR1 MRHNA and CDR2 SNTAGT. The CDR3 region has the DNA TGTGCCAGCAGTGCTACTAGCGCCGGGGAGCTGTTTTTT. Translation gives CASSATSAGELFF.

The chain joins TRBV4-1 to TRBJ2-7; 9 positions agree with TRBD1. This CDR3 is 16 amino acids long. Germline CDR1 reads MGHRA; CDR2 reads YSYEKL. Trimming at V came to 3 bases and at J to 4 bases, leaving 10 bases not matched to a gene. CDR3 loop: CASSHIGQGNVYEQYF. DNA for the CDR3: TGCGCCAGCAGCCATATAGGACAGGGGAACGTATACGAGCAGTACTTC.

The rearrangement uses TRBV12-3 or TRBV12-4 and TRBJ2-5; maybe TRBD2 (5 bases). The CDR3 is 13 residues long. Trimming stripped 5 bases from V and 4 bases from J, with 11 bases between. The CDR3 region has the DNA TGTGCCAGCAGTCCCCGGGGATCAGAGACCCAGTACTTC. This codes for CASSPRGSETQYF.

This sequence joins TRBV29-1 and TRBJ2-7, with D perhaps matching TRBD2 (6 bases). The CDR3 totals 11 residues. Germline lookup yields CDR1 SQVTM and CDR2 ANQGSEA. V gave up 7 bases and J gave up 4 bases, with 11 bases separating them. Written as DNA, the CDR3 is TGCAGCGCCGAGGGACTTTACGAGCAGTACTTC. Encoded protein: CSAEGLYEQYF.

The chain joins TRBV24-1 to TRBJ2-7, with TRBD2 matching 13 bases. V shed 5 bases, J shed 5 bases, and the junction held 14 bases outside the gene matches. Germline V lookup: CDR1 KGHDR, CDR2 SFDVKD. CDR3 length: 18 amino acids. Here the CDR3 reads CATSGPTSGRAGHDEQYF. The CDR3 nucleotides read TGTGCCACCAGTGGTCCTACTAGCGGGAGGGCCGGGCACGACGAGCAGTACTTC.

The gene calls are TRBV2 and TRBJ1-2; D remains unclear. This CDR3 contains 13 residues. Germline values: CDR1 SNHLY, CDR2 FYNNEI. Trimming took off 8 bases at V and 2 bases at J, with 12 bases between the two ends. CDR3 coding DNA: TGTGCCAGCTGCGTATCGGGGAACTATGGCTACACCTTC. It translates to CASCVSGNYGYTF.

The chain couples TRBV19 to TRBJ2-1; 10 nucleotides align to TRBD1. This CDR3 region has 16 residues. Germline CDR1 LNHDA, CDR2 SQIVND (reference sequence). The ends lost 5 bases at V and 4 bases at J; junction bases unmatched: 8. The CDR3 protein is CASSVGQGFVYNEQFF. The DNA of the CDR3 is TGTGCCAGTAGTGTGGGACAGGGGTTCGTTTACAATGAGCAGTTCTTC.

This rearrangement joins TRBV7-8 to TRBJ2-7; TRBD1 is a possible D gene (5 bases). Between the trimmed V and J ends, which lost 1 base and 3 bases, there was a span of 16 bases. This CDR3 is built from 16 residues. Per germline, CDR1 SGHVS and CDR2 FQNEAQ. The CDR3 loop is CASSLGGRQGLYEQYF. In DNA, the CDR3 is TGTGCCAGCAGCTTAGGTGGGCGGCAGGGCCTCTACGAGCAGTACTTC.

This clone was recorded only once. The chain combines TRBV7-9 with TRBJ1-5; D is unclear. Trimming cost V 1 base and J 3 bases, with 7 bases left between them. Germline assignment: CDR1 SEHNR and CDR2 FQNEAQ (reference sequence). This CDR3 region has 14 residues. The chain's CDR3 is CASSLGGVNQPQHF. The CDR3 DNA is TGTGCCAGCAGCTTAGGGGGAGTCAATCAGCCCCAGCATTTT.

The V and J genes are TRBV7-9 and TRBJ2-7; TRBD1 matches 9 bases. Germline V gives CDR1 SEHNR, CDR2 FQNEAQ (reference sequence). The CDR3 loop spans 15 amino acids. After removal of 6 bases from V and 0 bases from J, the junction contained 6 bases not matched to a gene. CDR3 DNA sequence: TGTGCCAGCAGTTTGGGACAGGGCATCTCCTACGAGCAGTACTTC. It translates to CASSLGQGISYEQYF.

This chain connects TRBV18 to TRBJ2-1; TRBD2 matches at 14 bases. Per germline, CDR1 KGHSH and CDR2 LQKENI. CDR3 length equals 16 residues. With 2 bases clipped from V and 8 bases from J, the junction kept 5 bases outside the gene matches. CDR3: CASSPGRLAGGDEQFF. As DNA, the CDR3 is TGTGCCAGCTCACCAGGTCGACTAGCGGGAGGGGATGAGCAGTTCTTC.

The V call is TRBV5-1, the J call TRBJ2-3, with 7 bases identical to TRBD1. V gave up 2 bases and J gave up 5 bases; unmatched junction bases: 5. This CDR3 has 14 amino acids. From germline, CDR1 is SGHRS and CDR2 YFSETQ. In nucleotides, the CDR3 is TGCGCCAGCAGCTTTCGACAGGGAGAAGATACGCAGTATTTT. Protein sequence: CASSFRQGEDTQYF.

The J gene is TRBJ1-6, the V gene TRBV6-5; no clear D gene. The V end was cut by 5 bases, the J end by 5 bases, with 7 bases between. CDR1 and CDR2 (germline): MNHEY, SVGAGI. The CDR3 consists of 13 residues. As DNA, the CDR3 is TGTGCCAGCAGTATACAAGATAATTCACCCCTCCACTTT. Translating gives CASSIQDNSPLHF.

The rearrangement uses TRBV28 and TRBJ2-2; 7 bases map to TRBD1. The CDR3 totals 16 residues. The ends lost 8 bases at V and 0 bases at J; junction bases unmatched: 9. CDR1 MDHEN and CDR2 SYDVKM come from the germline V gene. The CDR3 region has the DNA TGTGCCAGCGACGCTTCGGGACAGACGAACACCGGGGAGCTGTTTTTT. It codes for CASDASGQTNTGELFF.

V is TRBV2 and J is TRBJ1-5; 9 nucleotides line up with TRBD1. Looked up from germline, CDR1 is SNHLY and CDR2 is FYNNEI. The ends lost 2 bases at V and 6 bases at J; junction bases unmatched: 8. The CDR3 is 16 amino acids. The CDR3 bases are TGTGCCAGCAGTGAAATGGGACAGGGTTCAAGTCAGCCCCAGCATTTT. Its translation is CASSEMGQGSSQPQHF.

The chain recombines TRBV5-1 with TRBJ1-5; possible D gene TRBD1, 5 bases. From germline, CDR1 is SGHRS and CDR2 YFSETQ. This CDR3 is built from 14 residues. Trimming took off 2 bases at V and 5 bases at J, with 11 bases between the two ends. CDR3 region: CASSLGAPDQPQHF. As DNA, the CDR3 is TGCGCCAGCAGCTTAGGGGCCCCCGATCAGCCCCAGCATTTT.

V gene TRBV19 combines with J gene TRBJ2-7, with 11 bases that match TRBD2. The CDR3 length is 14 residues. J was trimmed by 7 bases and V by 6 bases; bases with no gene match: 8. From germline, CDR1 is LNHDA and CDR2 SQIVND (reference sequence). The CDR3 sequence: CASSLLAGGEEQYF. The CDR3 coding sequence is TGTGCCAGTAGCCTCCTAGCGGGAGGCGAAGAGCAGTACTTC.